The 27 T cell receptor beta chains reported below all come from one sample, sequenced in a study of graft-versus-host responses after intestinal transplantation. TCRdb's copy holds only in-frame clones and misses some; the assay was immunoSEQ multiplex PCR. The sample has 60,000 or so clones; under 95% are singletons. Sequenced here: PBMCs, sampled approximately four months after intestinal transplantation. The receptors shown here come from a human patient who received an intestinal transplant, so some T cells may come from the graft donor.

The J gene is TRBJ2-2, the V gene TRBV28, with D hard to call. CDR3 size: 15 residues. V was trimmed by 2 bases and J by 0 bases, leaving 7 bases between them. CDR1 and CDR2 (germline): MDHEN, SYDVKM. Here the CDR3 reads CASSLASPNTGELFF. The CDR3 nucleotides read TGTGCCAGCAGTTTAGCCAGCCCGAACACCGGGGAGCTGTTTTTT.

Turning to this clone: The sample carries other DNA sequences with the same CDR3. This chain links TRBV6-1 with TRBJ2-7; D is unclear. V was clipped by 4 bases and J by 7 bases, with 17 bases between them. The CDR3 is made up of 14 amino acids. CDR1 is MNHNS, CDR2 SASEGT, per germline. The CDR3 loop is CASSVFPRLGEQYF. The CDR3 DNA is TGTGCCAGCAGTGTTTTCCCCCGGCTGGGGGAGCAGTACTTC.

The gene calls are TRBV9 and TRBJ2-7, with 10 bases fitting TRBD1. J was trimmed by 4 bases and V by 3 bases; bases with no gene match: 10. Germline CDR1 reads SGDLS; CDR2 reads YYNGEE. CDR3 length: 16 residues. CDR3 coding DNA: TGTGCCAGCAGCGGAGGACAGGGGGATACTATGTACGAGCAGTACTTC. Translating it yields CASSGGQGDTMYEQYF.

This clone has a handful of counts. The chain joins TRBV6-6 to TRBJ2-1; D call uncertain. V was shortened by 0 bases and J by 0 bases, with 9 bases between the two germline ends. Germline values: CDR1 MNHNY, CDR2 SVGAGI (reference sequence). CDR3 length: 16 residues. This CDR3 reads CASSYSSRSSYNEQFF. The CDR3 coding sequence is TGTGCCAGCAGTTACTCTTCTAGAAGCTCCTACAATGAGCAGTTCTTC.

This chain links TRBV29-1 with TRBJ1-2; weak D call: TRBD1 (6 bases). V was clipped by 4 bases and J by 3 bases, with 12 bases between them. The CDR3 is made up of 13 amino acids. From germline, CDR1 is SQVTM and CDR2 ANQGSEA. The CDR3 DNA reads TGCAGCGTTGTAACAGGGTCGGACTATGGCTACACCTTC. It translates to CSVVTGSDYGYTF.

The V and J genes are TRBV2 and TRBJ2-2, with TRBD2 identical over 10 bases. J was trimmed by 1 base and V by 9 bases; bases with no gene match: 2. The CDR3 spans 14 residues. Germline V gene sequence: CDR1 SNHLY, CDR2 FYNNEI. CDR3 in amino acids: CASTSGKNTGELFF. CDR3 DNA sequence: TGTGCCAGTACTAGCGGGAAGAACACCGGGGAGCTGTTTTTT.

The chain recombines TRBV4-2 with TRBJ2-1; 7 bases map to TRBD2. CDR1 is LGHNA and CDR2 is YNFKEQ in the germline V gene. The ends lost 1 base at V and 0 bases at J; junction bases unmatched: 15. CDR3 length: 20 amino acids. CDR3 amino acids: CASSQAYPGTTRSSYNEQFF. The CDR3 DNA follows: TGTGCCAGCAGCCAAGCTTACCCCGGGACTACTAGGAGCTCCTACAATGAGCAGTTCTTC.

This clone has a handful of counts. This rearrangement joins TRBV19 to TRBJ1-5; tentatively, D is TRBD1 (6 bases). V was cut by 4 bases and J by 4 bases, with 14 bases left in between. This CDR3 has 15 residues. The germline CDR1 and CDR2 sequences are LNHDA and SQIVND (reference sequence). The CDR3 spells CASSTRAGVNQPQHF. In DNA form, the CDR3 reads TGTGCCAGTAGTACCAGGGCAGGGGTAAATCAGCCCCAGCATTTT.

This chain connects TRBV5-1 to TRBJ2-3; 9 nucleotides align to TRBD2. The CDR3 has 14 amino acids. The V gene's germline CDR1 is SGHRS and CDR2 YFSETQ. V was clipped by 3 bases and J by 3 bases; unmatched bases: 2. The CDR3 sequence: CASSSLAGTDTQYF. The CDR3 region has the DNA TGCGCCAGCAGCTCCCTAGCGGGAACAGATACGCAGTATTTT.

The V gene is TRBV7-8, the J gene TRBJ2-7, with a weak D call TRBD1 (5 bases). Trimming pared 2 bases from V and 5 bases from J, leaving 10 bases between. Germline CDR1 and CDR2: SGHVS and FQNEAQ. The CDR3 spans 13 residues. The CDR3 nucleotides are TGTGCCAGCAGCTTAATTCCAGGGAACGAGCAGTACTTC. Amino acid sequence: CASSLIPGNEQYF.

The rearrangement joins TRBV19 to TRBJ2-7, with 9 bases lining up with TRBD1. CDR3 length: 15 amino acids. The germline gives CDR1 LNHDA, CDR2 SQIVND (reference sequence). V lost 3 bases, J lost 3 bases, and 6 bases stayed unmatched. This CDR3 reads CASSISPGQGYEQYF. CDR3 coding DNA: TGTGCCAGTAGTATTTCCCCGGGACAGGGCTACGAGCAGTACTTC.

The CDR3 sequence: CASSLIQRAYNEQFF. CDR3 in DNA: TGTGCCAGCAGTTTGATCCAGCGGGCTTACAATGAGCAGTTCTTC. The V and J genes are TRBV28 and TRBJ2-1, with a tentative D call TRBD2 (6 bases). The CDR3 consists of 15 residues. The V end lost 3 bases, the J end lost 4 bases, and 13 bases lay between the germline ends. In germline, CDR1 is MDHEN, CDR2 SYDVKM.

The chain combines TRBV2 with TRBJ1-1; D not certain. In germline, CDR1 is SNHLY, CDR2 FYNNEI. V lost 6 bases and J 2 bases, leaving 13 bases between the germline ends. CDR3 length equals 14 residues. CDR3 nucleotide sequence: TGTGCCAGCAGCCTCTCCCCCTATAACACTGAAGCTTTCTTT. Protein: CASSLSPYNTEAFF.

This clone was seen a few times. The CDR3 DNA follows: TGTGCCAGCAGCTTAGTTGACTCCCCTAATGAGCAGTTCTTC. Its protein is CASSLVDSPNEQFF. The chain uses TRBV7-9 and TRBJ2-1; D uncertain. This CDR3 has 14 amino acids. Germline V gene data show CDR1 as SEHNR and CDR2 as FQNEAQ (reference sequence). V dropped 1 base and J dropped 7 bases, with 11 bases sitting between them. Full variable domain (outside the CDR3, taken from reference TRBV7-9 and TRBJ2-1): DTGVSQNPRHKITKRGQNVTFRCDPISEHNRLYWYRQTLGQGPEFLTYFQNEAQLEKSRLLSDRFSAERPKGSFSTLEIQRTEQGDSAMYLCASSLVDSPNEQFFGPGTRLTVL.

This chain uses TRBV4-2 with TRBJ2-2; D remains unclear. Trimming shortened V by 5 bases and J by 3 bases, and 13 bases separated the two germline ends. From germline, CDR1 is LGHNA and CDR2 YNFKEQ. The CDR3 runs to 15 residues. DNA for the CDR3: TGTGCCAGCAGCGAGAGCGTACCATACACCGGGGAGCTGTTTTTT. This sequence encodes CASSESVPYTGELFF.

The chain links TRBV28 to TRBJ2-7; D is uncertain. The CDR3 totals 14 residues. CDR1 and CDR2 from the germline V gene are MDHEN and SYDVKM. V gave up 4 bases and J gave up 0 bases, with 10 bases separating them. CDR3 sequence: CASSSRRASYEQYF. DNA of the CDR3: TGTGCCAGCAGTTCTAGACGGGCCTCCTACGAGCAGTACTTC.

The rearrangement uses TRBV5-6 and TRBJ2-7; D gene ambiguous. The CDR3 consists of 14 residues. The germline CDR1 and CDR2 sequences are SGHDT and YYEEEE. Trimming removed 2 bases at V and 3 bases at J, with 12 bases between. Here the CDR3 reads CASSFLAQNYEQYF. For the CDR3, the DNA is TGTGCCAGCAGCTTCCTGGCTCAGAACTACGAGCAGTACTTC.

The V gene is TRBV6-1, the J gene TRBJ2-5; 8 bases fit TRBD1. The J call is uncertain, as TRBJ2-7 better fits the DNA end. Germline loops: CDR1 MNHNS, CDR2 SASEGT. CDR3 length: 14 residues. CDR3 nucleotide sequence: TGTGCCAGCAGGCCTGACAGGGGAATGGGCGAGCAGTACTTC. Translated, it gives CASRPDRGMGEQYF.

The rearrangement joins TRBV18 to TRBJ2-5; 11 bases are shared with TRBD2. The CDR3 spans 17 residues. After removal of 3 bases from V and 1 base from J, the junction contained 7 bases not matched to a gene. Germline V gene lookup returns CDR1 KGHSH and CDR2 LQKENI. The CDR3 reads CASSPLASGGLQETQYF. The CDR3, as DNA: TGTGCCAGCTCACCCCTGGCTAGCGGGGGGCTCCAAGAGACCCAGTACTTC.

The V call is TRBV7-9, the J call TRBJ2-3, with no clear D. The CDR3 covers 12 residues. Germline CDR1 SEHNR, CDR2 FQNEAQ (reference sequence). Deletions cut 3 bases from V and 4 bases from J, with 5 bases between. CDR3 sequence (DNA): TGTGCCAGCAGCTTTCGACCAGATACGCAGTATTTT. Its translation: CASSFRPDTQYF.

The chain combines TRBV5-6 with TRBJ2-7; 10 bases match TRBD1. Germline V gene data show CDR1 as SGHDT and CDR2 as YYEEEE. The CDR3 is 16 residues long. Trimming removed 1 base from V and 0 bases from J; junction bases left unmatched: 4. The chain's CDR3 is CASSLRDRGSSYEQYF. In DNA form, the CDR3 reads TGTGCCAGCAGCTTGCGGGACAGGGGAAGCTCCTACGAGCAGTACTTC. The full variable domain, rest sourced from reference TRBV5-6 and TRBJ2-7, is DAGVTQSPTHLIKTRGQQVTLRCSPKSGHDTVSWYQQALGQGPQFIFQYYEEEERQRGNFPDRFSGHQFPNYSSELNVNALLLGDSALYLCASSLRDRGSSYEQYFGPGTRLTVT.

The CDR3 loop is CASSSFGQDYGYTF. In DNA, the CDR3 is TGTGCCAGCAGCTCTTTCGGACAAGACTATGGCTACACCTTC. The V and J genes are TRBV7-9 and TRBJ1-2; tentatively, D is TRBD1 (5 bases). The V end lost 4 bases, the J end lost 3 bases, and 12 bases lay between the germline ends. The V gene's germline CDR1 is SEHNR and CDR2 FQNEAQ (reference sequence). CDR3 length equals 14 residues.

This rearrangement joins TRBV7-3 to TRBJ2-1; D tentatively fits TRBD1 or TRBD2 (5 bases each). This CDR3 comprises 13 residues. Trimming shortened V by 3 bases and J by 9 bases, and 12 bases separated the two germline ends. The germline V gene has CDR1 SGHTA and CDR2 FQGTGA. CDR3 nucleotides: TGTGCCAGCAGCTTTGATGGGGGTCTTGAGCAGTTCTTC. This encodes CASSFDGGLEQFF.

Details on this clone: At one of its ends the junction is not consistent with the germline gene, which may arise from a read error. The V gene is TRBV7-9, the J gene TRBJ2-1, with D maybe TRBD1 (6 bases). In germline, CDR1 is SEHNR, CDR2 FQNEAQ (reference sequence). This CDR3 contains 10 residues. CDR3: CASSVNEGVF. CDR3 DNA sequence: TGTGCCAGCAGCGTAAACGAGGGGGTCTTC.

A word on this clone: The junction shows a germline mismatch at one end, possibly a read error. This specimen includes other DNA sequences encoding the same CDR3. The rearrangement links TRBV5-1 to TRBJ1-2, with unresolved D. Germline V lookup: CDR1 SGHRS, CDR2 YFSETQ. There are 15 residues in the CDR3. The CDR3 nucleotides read TGCGCCAGCAGCGTGGACCGCCCCATCGACTATGGCTATACCTTC. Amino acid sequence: CASSVDRPIDYGYTF. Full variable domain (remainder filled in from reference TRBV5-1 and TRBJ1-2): KAGVTQTPRYLIKTRGQQVTLSCSPISGHRSVSWYQQTPGQGLQFLFEYFSETQRNKGNFPGRFSGRQFSNSRSEMNVSTLELGDSALYLCASSVDRPIDYGYTFGSGTRLTVV.

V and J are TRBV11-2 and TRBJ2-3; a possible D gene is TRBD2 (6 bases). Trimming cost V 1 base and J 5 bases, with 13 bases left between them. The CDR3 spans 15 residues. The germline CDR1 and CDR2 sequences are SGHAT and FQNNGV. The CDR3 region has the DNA TGTGCCAGCAGCTTAGGCGGGACCAACAGAGATACGCAGTATTTT. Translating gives CASSLGGTNRDTQYF.

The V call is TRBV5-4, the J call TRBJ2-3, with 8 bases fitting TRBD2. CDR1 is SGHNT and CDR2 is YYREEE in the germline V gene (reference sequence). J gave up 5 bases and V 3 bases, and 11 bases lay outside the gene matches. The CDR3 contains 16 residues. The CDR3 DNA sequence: TGTGCCAGCAGCTCGCTAGGGCGGGAGGCAGGAGATACGCAGTATTTT. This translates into CASSSLGREAGDTQYF.